By sample fraction, the clone carrying this T cell receptor beta chain is medium-sized (0.01 to 0.1%). Its antigen is currently unknown. Sample time point: sample taken at primary tumor resection. Material for sequencing was whole RNA from tumor, nontumor lung or frozen PBMC, left unsorted. TCRdb re-analysed the 5' RACE reads in MiXCR, keeping a single row per CDR3 protein. The sample consists of 8,000 or so distinct CDR3 sequences, approximately 9% of them appearing once. The germline CDR1 and CDR2 sequences are DFQATT and SNEGSKA (reference sequence). The V and J ends lost 5 bases and 8 bases respectively, with 22 bases between them. This CDR3 is built from 15 residues. This sample is drawn from a study of spatial heterogeneity in lung cancer. General study results and limits: It was found that expanded intratumoral alpha and beta TCR counts tracked tumor mutation counts.

The gene calls are TRBV20-1 and TRBJ2-4; tentatively, D is TRBD1 or TRBD2 (6 bases each). This receptor was identified in a male donor with early-stage non-small cell lung cancer. The material sequenced was lung tumor tissue, taken at surgery. The DNA of the CDR3 is TGCAGTGCTCGCCCCGAGAATAAGGAGGGGGACATTCAGTACTTC. Its protein is CSARPENKEGDIQYF.